This T cell receptor beta chain was sequenced for a study of PD-L1 blockade in urothelial cancer. On the study more broadly: Patients went on atezolizumab in the mid-2010s, receiving 1,200 mg intravenously every 3 weeks. Bladder-origin urothelial cancer in males described about 90% of the roughly 30 patients. Counts from blood samples showed a median of roughly 130,000 T cells.

Using immunoSEQ multiplex PCR, the repertoire was profiled, and TCRdb retains in-frame clones only, with some absent. The sample has roughly 43,000 clones; around 80% are singletons. Time point: pretreatment peripheral blood. Urothelial carcinoma affected the patients, and it was locally advanced or metastatic. The V gene's germline CDR1 is SEHNR and CDR2 FQNEAQ (reference sequence). The CDR3 sequence is 19 residues long. V dropped 5 bases and J dropped 0; count of bases not matched to a gene: 17. The chain is built from TRBV7-9 and TRBJ2-3; 7 bases map to TRBD1. This clonotype was sampled from a man aged 55 to 70 with urothelial cancer. Sequenced material: PBMCs, taken around atezolizumab (anti-PD-L1) treatment. CDR3 sequence (DNA): TGTGCCAGCAGCCCCTGGGCCGGACAGGCCTTAACTAGCACAGATACGCAGTATTTT. Translating it yields CASSPWAGQALTSTDTQYF. Looking up the rest from reference TRBV7-9 and TRBJ2-3 gives the full variable domain: DTGVSQNPRHKITKRGQNVTFRCDPISEHNRLYWYRQTLGQGPEFLTYFQNEAQLEKSRLLSDRFSAERPKGSFSTLEIQRTEQGDSAMYLCASSPWAGQALTSTDTQYFGPGTRLTVL.